Each of the 12 T cell receptor beta chains below was sequenced from the same sample in a study of T cell responses to AZD1222 COVID-19 vaccine. Assay used: immunoSEQ multiplex PCR; TCRdb lists only in-frame clones, some missing. The table shows tens of thousands of clones, with roughly 89% occurring only once. The source was peripheral blood, collected 28 days after the second AZD1222 dose. The receptors were gathered from an adult who received the AZD1222 COVID-19 vaccine.

This chain connects TRBV3-1 (or the pseudogene TRBV3-2) to TRBJ1-2, with D unclear. The CDR3 length is 14 residues. Germline V gene lookup returns CDR1 LGHDT and CDR2 YNNKEL (reference sequence). Between the trimmed V and J ends, which lost 1 base and 8 bases, there was a span of 14 bases. The CDR3 sequence: CASSQVRARWGYTF. The CDR3 bases are TGTGCCAGCAGCCAAGTCCGGGCCCGGTGGGGCTACACCTTC.

The V and J genes are TRBV7-9 and TRBJ1-6; D call uncertain. The CDR3 is 14 amino acids. The germline gives CDR1 SEHNR, CDR2 FQNEAQ (reference sequence). Trimming shortened V by 1 base and J by 10 bases, and 11 bases separated the two germline ends. Written as DNA, the CDR3 is TGTGCCAGCAGCTTAGACCAGGTTATGTCACCCCTCCACTTT. This encodes CASSLDQVMSPLHF.

Here the CDR3 DNA reads TGTGCCACCGCGGGGGAGGGGACCTACAATGAGCAGTTCTTC. This codes for CATAGEGTYNEQFF. This chain uses TRBV27 with TRBJ2-1; 7 bases map to TRBD2. V lost 10 bases, J lost 2 bases, and 8 bases stayed unmatched. Germline loops: CDR1 MNHEY, CDR2 SMNVEV (reference sequence). The CDR3 sequence is 14 residues long.

This clone was observed once. The chain combines TRBV21-1 with TRBJ2-7; the DNA was not used to check the table's D call, TRBD1. TRBV21-1 is a pseudogene locus. The CDR3 has 15 amino acids. Written as DNA, the CDR3 is TGTGCCAGCAGCCATGGACAGGGGTCTCCCTACGAGCAGTACTTC. This encodes CASSHGQGSPYEQYF.

This sequence joins TRBV14 and TRBJ1-6, with 7 bases aligning to TRBD1. In germline, CDR1 is SGHDN, CDR2 FVKESK. V was clipped by 4 bases and J by 9 bases; unmatched bases: 6. The CDR3 sequence is 14 residues long. The CDR3 spells CASSPPHRGSPLHF. The CDR3 DNA sequence: TGTGCCAGCAGCCCTCCCCACAGGGGTTCACCCCTCCACTTT.

This clone was counted once. V is TRBV5-1 and J is TRBJ2-5; perhaps TRBD1 as D (6 bases). Germline assignment: CDR1 SGHRS and CDR2 YFSETQ. V dropped 4 bases and J dropped 0 bases, with 13 bases sitting between them. The CDR3 is made up of 15 amino acids. In DNA form, the CDR3 reads TGCGCCAGCAGCGCCGGAGGACAGTACCAAGAGACCCAGTACTTC. This gives the protein CASSAGGQYQETQYF.

In this sample, this clone turned up once. This chain uses TRBV6-4 with TRBJ1-1; D call uncertain. V lost 3 bases to trimming and J lost 5 bases, with 10 bases between them. Germline V CDR1 and CDR2: MRHNA, SNTAGT. The CDR3 totals 13 residues. In DNA, the CDR3 is TGTGCCAGCAGTGAGGGTGTATGGACTGAAGCTTTCTTT. Amino acids: CASSEGVWTEAFF.

The chain recombines TRBV6-1 with TRBJ1-2; 8 bases agree with TRBD1. V lost 3 bases, J lost 8 bases, and 8 bases stayed unmatched. Germline loops: CDR1 MNHNS, CDR2 SASEGT. This CDR3 comprises 14 residues. The CDR3 DNA follows: TGTGCCAGCAGTGACCTGACAGGGGATGCGGGCTACACCTTC. Protein sequence: CASSDLTGDAGYTF.

The chain is built from TRBV10-3 and TRBJ1-2; 12 positions agree with TRBD1. In germline, CDR1 is ENHRY, CDR2 SYGVKD. This CDR3 contains 18 residues. J was trimmed by 6 bases and V by 3 bases; bases with no gene match: 14. CDR3 in amino acids: CAISEVYGDRGREDGYTF. The CDR3 DNA sequence: TGTGCCATCAGTGAAGTCTACGGGGACAGGGGGCGGGAGGATGGCTACACCTTC.

This chain uses TRBV30 with TRBJ2-3; 9 nucleotides match TRBD1. The CDR3 covers 15 residues. The V and J ends lost 3 bases and 1 base, in that order; junction bases with no gene match: 5. Germline CDR1 GTSNPN, CDR2 SVGIG (reference sequence). Written as DNA, the CDR3 is TGTGCCTGGAGCTATTGGGACAGGGGCACAGATACGCAGTATTTT. Protein: CAWSYWDRGTDTQYF.

V and J are TRBV19 and TRBJ1-5; no definite D call. V was trimmed by 3 bases and J by 0 bases, leaving 9 bases between them. CDR1 and CDR2 (germline): LNHDA, SQIVND (reference sequence). The CDR3 has 15 residues. The CDR3 DNA sequence: TGTGCCAGTAGTATGGAGGGATTTAGCAATCAGCCCCAGCATTTT. The encoded protein is CASSMEGFSNQPQHF.

The chain carries TRBV28 and TRBJ2-7; TRBD1 aligns across 7 bases. Germline CDR1 is MDHEN and CDR2 is SYDVKM. Trimming at V came to 7 bases and at J to 7 bases, leaving 16 bases not matched to a gene. CDR3 length: 15 residues. CDR3 coding DNA: TGTGCCAGCACCGACGACCGAGGGGGCCAACGAGAGCAGTACTTC. It encodes CASTDDRGGQREQYF.